One and the same sample provided the 16 T cell receptor beta chains below, sequenced in a study of T cells after yellow fever vaccination. TCRdb redid the calling of the 5' RACE reads with MiXCR, one entry per CDR3 protein. The profile covers approximately 170,000 distinct CDR3 sequences, with approximately 9.9% appearing a single time and 36% taken by the ten largest. The starting material was CD8+ T cells sorted from PBMCs, obtained 15 days after the yellow fever booster vaccination. The receptors originated from a man between 18 and 35 years old who received the YFV17D yellow fever vaccine.

This clonotype was counted between two and nine times. The rearrangement links TRBV6-2 or TRBV6-3 to TRBJ1-6; 9 nucleotides align to TRBD1. CDR1 MNHEY and CDR2 SVGEGT come from the germline V gene. The CDR3 sequence is 14 residues long. The V segment lost 2 bases and the J segment 10 bases; nucleotides outside the gene matches: 3. The chain's CDR3 is CASSYGTGGSPLHF. In DNA form, the CDR3 reads TGTGCCAGCAGTTACGGAACAGGGGGCTCACCCCTCCACTTT.

The CDR3 DNA reads TGTGCCACCCTGGGGGCCAACGTCCTGACTTTC. As protein: CATLGANVLTF. The V and J genes are TRBV15 and TRBJ2-6, with unresolved D. V was shortened by 8 bases and J by 4 bases, with 3 bases between the two germline ends. The length of the CDR3 is 11 residues. Germline V gene sequence: CDR1 LNHNV, CDR2 YYDKDF (reference sequence).

This clonotype turned up a few times. The chain links TRBV27 to TRBJ2-7; D possibly corresponds to TRBD1 (5 bases). CDR1 is MNHEY, CDR2 SMNVEV, per germline (reference sequence). The V gene lost 3 bases and the J gene lost 2 bases, with 11 bases spanning the gap. The length of the CDR3 is 14 residues. The CDR3 coding sequence is TGTGCCAGCAGTTTCCAGGGATTCGCCTACGAGCAGTACTTC. Its protein is CASSFQGFAYEQYF.

This clonotype appeared a few times. V and J are TRBV4-1 and TRBJ2-1; 9 nucleotides agree with TRBD2. Germline-derived CDR1 and CDR2 are MGHRA and YSYEKL. This CDR3 has 16 amino acids. The trim removed 1 base at V and 6 bases at J, leaving 7 bases unmatched. DNA of the CDR3: TGCGCCAGCAGCCAAGTCGAGCGGGGGGAGTCCAATGAGCAGTTCTTC. It encodes CASSQVERGESNEQFF.

This clonotype has a handful of counts. The gene calls are TRBV5-1 and TRBJ1-4; D unresolved. In germline, CDR1 is SGHRS, CDR2 YFSETQ. Trimming stripped 6 bases from V and 6 bases from J, with 18 bases between. CDR3 length equals 15 residues. The CDR3 protein is CASKEDGAYYEKLFF. Here the CDR3 DNA reads TGCGCCAGCAAGGAGGACGGAGCATATTATGAAAAACTGTTTTTT.

The chain has TRBV12-3 or TRBV12-4 and TRBJ2-5, with TRBD1 identical over 8 bases. Trimming cost V 6 bases and J 5 bases; bases outside gene matches: 8. This CDR3 has 14 residues. The CDR3 nucleotides read TGTGCCAGCAGCCTACACAGGGGGGATGAGACCCAGTACTTC. Translation: CASSLHRGDETQYF.

The rearrangement links TRBV24-1 to TRBJ2-2; D not resolved. Germline CDR1 and CDR2: KGHDR and SFDVKD. Trimming took off 4 bases at V and 4 bases at J, with 15 bases between the two ends. This CDR3 region has 16 residues. CDR3 loop: CATSDPLDGLTGELFF. The DNA of the CDR3 is TGTGCCACCAGTGACCCCCTAGACGGCCTCACCGGGGAGCTGTTTTTT.

This clonotype has just a few counts. V gene TRBV10-3 combines with J gene TRBJ1-2; possibly TRBD1 for D (6 bases). Between the trimmed V and J ends, which lost 3 bases and 10 bases, there was a span of 12 bases. Germline lookup yields CDR1 ENHRY and CDR2 SYGVKD. This CDR3 contains 12 residues. The CDR3 region is CAISEGTIYYTF. The DNA of the CDR3 is TGTGCCATCAGTGAAGGGACAATCTACTACACCTTC.

This clonotype has only a few counts. The CDR3 loop is CAWSVFGQGNQPQHF. CDR3 DNA sequence: TGTGCCTGGAGTGTATTTGGACAGGGGAATCAGCCCCAGCATTTT. The rearrangement uses TRBV30 and TRBJ1-5; 9 positions agree with TRBD1. Germline V CDR1 and CDR2: GTSNPN, SVGIG (reference sequence). Unmatched junction bases numbered 4, after V lost 0 bases and J lost 4 bases. The CDR3 consists of 15 residues.

The chain is built from TRBV20-1 and TRBJ2-3; weak D call: TRBD1 (6 bases). Trimming took off 1 base at V and 1 base at J, with 9 bases between the two ends. The V gene's germline CDR1 is DFQATT and CDR2 SNEGSKA (reference sequence). The CDR3 has 14 residues. CDR3 coding DNA: TGCAGTGCTAGAGGAGAGGGGGGCACAGATACGCAGTATTTT. Its translation is CSARGEGGTDTQYF.

V gene TRBV27 combines with J gene TRBJ1-4, with 9 bases aligning to TRBD1. The J segment lost 8 bases and the V segment lost 6 bases, leaving 16 bases of the junction unmatched. The germline V gene has CDR1 MNHEY and CDR2 SMNVEV (reference sequence). CDR3 length: 17 residues. CDR3 amino acids: CASSRGPPQGAREKLFF. The CDR3 nucleotides read TGTGCCAGCAGCCGCGGGCCCCCACAGGGGGCGAGGGAAAAACTGTTTTTT.

J is TRBJ2-2 and V is TRBV14, with D possibly being TRBD1 (5 bases). CDR1 SGHDN and CDR2 FVKESK come from the germline V gene. The CDR3 contains 14 residues. Trimming left V 5 bases short and J 7 bases short, with 14 bases between. The CDR3 DNA reads TGTGCCAGCAGCAAAACAGGTTACTTCGGGGAGCTGTTTTTT. The encoded protein is CASSKTGYFGELFF.

CDR3 loop: CASSLLSSEQYF. The CDR3 DNA follows: TGTGCCAGCAGTTTATTAAGTAGCGAGCAGTACTTC. This chain connects TRBV6-2 or TRBV6-3 to TRBJ2-7; no clear D gene. This CDR3 spans 12 amino acids. Germline CDR1 and CDR2: MNHEY and SVGEGT. V was clipped by 4 bases and J by 6 bases, with 10 bases between them.

This rearrangement joins TRBV7-9 to TRBJ1-1, with D possibly matching TRBD1 (5 bases). The ends were cut back, 7 bases at V and 1 base at J, with 16 bases in the middle. This CDR3 region has 15 residues. The V gene's germline CDR1 is SEHNR and CDR2 FQNEAQ (reference sequence). CDR3 residues: CASTPTAFKNTEAFF. The CDR3 coding sequence is TGTGCCAGCACCCCGACAGCTTTTAAGAACACTGAAGCTTTCTTT. Using reference TRBV7-9 and TRBJ1-1 for the parts outside the CDR3, the full variable domain is DTGVSQNPRHKITKRGQNVTFRCDPISEHNRLYWYRQTLGQGPEFLTYFQNEAQLEKSRLLSDRFSAERPKGSFSTLEIQRTEQGDSAMYLCASTPTAFKNTEAFFGQGTRLTVV.

The sample holds many counts of this clonotype. The chain combines TRBV12-3 or TRBV12-4 with TRBJ2-7; TRBD1 or TRBD2 may be the D gene (5 bases each). The CDR3 consists of 12 residues. With 2 bases removed from V and 7 bases from J, the gap between germline ends came to 9 bases. The CDR3 sequence: CASSLSGPEQYF. In DNA form, the CDR3 reads TGTGCCAGCAGTTTATCGGGGCCGGAGCAGTACTTC.

This chain uses TRBV7-2 with TRBJ2-1, with TRBD2 identical over 7 bases. The CDR3 sequence is 18 residues long. From germline, CDR1 is SGHTA and CDR2 FQGNSA. The V segment lost 1 base and the J segment 2 bases; nucleotides outside the gene matches: 11. Here the CDR3 DNA reads TGTGCCAGCAGCTTAGGACCTGCGGGGACTAATGCCTACAATGAGCAGTTCTTC. It translates to CASSLGPAGTNAYNEQFF. The full variable domain, with the rest looked up from reference TRBV7-2 and TRBJ2-1, is GAGVSQSPSNKVTEKGKDVELRCDPISGHTALYWYRQSLGQGLEFLIYFQGNSAPDKSGLPSDRFSAERTGGSVSTLTIQRTQQEDSAVYLCASSLGPAGTNAYNEQFFGPGTRLTVL.